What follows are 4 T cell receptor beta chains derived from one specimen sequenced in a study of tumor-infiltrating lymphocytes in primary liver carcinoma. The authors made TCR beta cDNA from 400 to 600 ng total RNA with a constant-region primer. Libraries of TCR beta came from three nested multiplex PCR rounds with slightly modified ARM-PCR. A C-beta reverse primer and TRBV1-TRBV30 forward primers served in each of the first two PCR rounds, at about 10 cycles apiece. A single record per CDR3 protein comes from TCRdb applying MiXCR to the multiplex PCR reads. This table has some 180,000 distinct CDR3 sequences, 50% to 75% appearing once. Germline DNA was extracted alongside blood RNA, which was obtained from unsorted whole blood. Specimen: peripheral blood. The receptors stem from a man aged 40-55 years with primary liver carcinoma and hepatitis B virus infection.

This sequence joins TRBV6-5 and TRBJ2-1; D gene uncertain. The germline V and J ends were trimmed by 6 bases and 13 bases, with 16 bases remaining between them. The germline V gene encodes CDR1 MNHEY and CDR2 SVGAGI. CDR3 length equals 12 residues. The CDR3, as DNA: TGTGCCAGCAGACGGCAACAAGAGACCCAGTTCTTC. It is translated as CASRRQQETQFF.

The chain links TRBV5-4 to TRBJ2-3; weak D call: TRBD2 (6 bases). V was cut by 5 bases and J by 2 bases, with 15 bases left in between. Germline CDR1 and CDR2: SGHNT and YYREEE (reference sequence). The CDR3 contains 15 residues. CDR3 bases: TGTGCCAGCAGAGCTGGCGGGGCCCACACAGATACGCAGTATTTT. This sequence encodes CASRAGGAHTDTQYF.

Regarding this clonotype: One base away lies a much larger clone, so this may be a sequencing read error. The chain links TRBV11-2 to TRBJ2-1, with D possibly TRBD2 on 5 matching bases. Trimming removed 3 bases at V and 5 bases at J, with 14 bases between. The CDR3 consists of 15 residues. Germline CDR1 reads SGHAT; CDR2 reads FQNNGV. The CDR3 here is CASSFGRGDHNEQFF. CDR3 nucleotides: TGTGCCAGCAGCTTCGGACGGGGAGACCACAATGAGCAGTTCTTC.

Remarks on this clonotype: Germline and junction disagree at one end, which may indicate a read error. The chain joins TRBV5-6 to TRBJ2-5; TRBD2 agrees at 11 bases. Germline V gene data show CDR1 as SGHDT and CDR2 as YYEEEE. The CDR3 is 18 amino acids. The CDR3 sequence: CANSSPLLAGVSQETQYF. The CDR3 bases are TGTGCCAACAGCTCTCCCCTACTAGCGGGAGTTAGTCAAGAGACCCAGTACTTC.